The sequence of this T cell receptor (beta chain) was determined in a study of blood T cell repertoires in COVID-19 (dated by TCRdb to about 2020). Study-wide context: Samples covering the acute and convalescent phases of COVID-19 were provided by collaborators in the United States, Italy and Spain. The prospective study material was composed of cDNA or gDNA derived from T cells, B-cell-depleted T cells, or PBMCs. A de-identified subject ID, COVID-19 status, age in years and sex were almost always included in the sample metadata. Where available, HLA class I and class II types were taken from metadata supplied by the sample provider and were not determined by assay-based typing. Subjects who had been exposed to COVID-19, were actively infected with it, or had recovered from it provided the deeply sampled blood TCRbeta repertoires that made up the dataset. The samples were drawn from the first 160 participants of the ongoing ImmuneRACE study and from some 1,300 subjects provided by 6 global collaborators. The repertoires were released in a freely available public database intended as a resource for research on the immune response to SARS-CoV-2. The study at large found these results: The amount of clinical and demographic metadata varied by source and participant and was provided uncurated.

Participants in the prospective study were enrolled through a virtual design, were aged about 18 to 89 years, and lived in some 24 United States geographic areas. In the prospective study, cohorts were assigned on the basis of participant-reported clinical history obtained from a screening survey and a study questionnaire. Recovered participants in ImmuneRACE Cohort 3 were defined as having two consecutive negative NP/OP PCR tests, clearance from a healthcare professional, or resolution of symptoms. In the prospective study, whole blood, serum and a nasopharyngeal or oropharyngeal swab were collected from each participant by mobile phlebotomists. Prospective study participants could optionally give additional blood draws and questionnaires over an approximately two-month period. Blood samples from the prospective study were shipped frozen or at room temperature prior to DNA extraction. V loses 2 bases of germline sequence and J loses 4 bases, and the interval between the two ends is 14 bases. The CDR3, from cysteine to phenylalanine, totals 15 residues. This entry keeps only the CDR3 DNA: 45 bases, framed from base 1. Via the germline V gene, CDR1 is MNHEY and CDR2 SVGEGT.

The immunoSEQ Assay, a bias-controlled multiplex PCR, was used to amplify TCRbeta CDR3 regions from genomic DNA. Per the source publication's procedure: The number of nucleated cells in each sample was estimated by amplification of reference gene primers within the assay. To quantify the absolute abundance of each unique TCRbeta CDR3 rearrangement, sequence reads were collapsed and filtered. Productive Simpson clonality was computed per sample as the square root of Simpson's diversity index over productive rearrangements. TCRdb stores this immuneACCESS table with in-frame sequences only. Part of the clones is absent; in the studies checked, under half of the shortfall reflects unresolved V genes, and no reason is known for the rest. The V and J calls and clone size are taken from that table; D and trimming were inferred from the DNA. The sample table shows about 130,000 clones, and roughly four fifths are seen once. Jointly, the top ten make up approximately 20% of the sample.

As regards this clone: This receptor's antigen is unknown. It has no much larger one-base neighbor in the sample; base qualities were not kept.

The sequencing sample was made of PBMCs or T cells enriched from blood (not recorded which). The chain is assembled from TRBV6-2 or TRBV6-3 and TRBJ1-1; D gene: possibly TRBD1, on 6 matching bases. The TCR was taken from a man between 25 and 39 years old who had recovered from COVID-19. DNA sequence: TGTGCCAGCAGTTACAACACAGGGTGGGGCACTGAAGCTTTCTTT. It specifies CASSYNTGWGTEAFF.